This T cell receptor (beta chain) was captured in a study of blood T cell repertoires in COVID-19. The overall study: Spain, Italy and the United States supplied samples that represented acute and convalescent COVID-19.

Trimming removed 7 bases at V and 7 bases at J, with 14 bases between. The CDR3 is 13 amino acids. Assay used: immunoSEQ multiplex PCR; TCRdb lists only in-frame clones, some missing. The sample yields fewer than 500,000 clones, approximately 90% seen once. The sequencing input was peripheral blood. The receptor comes from a man younger than 35 with COVID-19, enrolled during active disease. The chain recombines TRBV12-3 or TRBV12-4 with TRBJ2-1; a possible D gene is TRBD2 (5 bases). CDR3 sequence reads: CASTSRGGNEQFF. The CDR3 bases are TGTGCCAGCACCTCCCGAGGCGGGAATGAGCAGTTCTTC.